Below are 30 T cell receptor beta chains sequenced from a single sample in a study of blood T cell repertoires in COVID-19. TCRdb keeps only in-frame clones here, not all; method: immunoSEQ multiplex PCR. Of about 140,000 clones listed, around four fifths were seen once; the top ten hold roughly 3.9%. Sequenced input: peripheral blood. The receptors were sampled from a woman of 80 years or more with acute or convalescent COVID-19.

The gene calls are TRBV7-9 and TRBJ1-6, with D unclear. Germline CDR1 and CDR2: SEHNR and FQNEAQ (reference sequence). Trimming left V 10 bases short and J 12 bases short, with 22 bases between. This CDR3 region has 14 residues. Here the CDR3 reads CATIPDSGSGPLHF. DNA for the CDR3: TGTGCCACCATACCGGATAGCGGGAGTGGACCCCTCCACTTT.

The CDR3 is CASSPHEGGEQFF. The CDR3 DNA reads TGTGCCAGCTCACCACACGAGGGAGGTGAGCAGTTCTTC. The gene calls are TRBV18 and TRBJ2-1, with a weak D call TRBD2 (6 bases). The V and J ends lost 1 base and 9 bases respectively, with 10 bases between them. CDR3 size: 13 residues. Looked up from germline, CDR1 is KGHSH and CDR2 is LQKENI.

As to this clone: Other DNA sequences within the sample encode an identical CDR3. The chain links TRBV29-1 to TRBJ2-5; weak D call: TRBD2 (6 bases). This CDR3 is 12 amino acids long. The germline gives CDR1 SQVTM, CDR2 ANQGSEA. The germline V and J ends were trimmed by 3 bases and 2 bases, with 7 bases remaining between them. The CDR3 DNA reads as TGCAGCGTTGATGGGGGGCAAGAGACCCAGTACTTC. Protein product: CSVDGGQETQYF.

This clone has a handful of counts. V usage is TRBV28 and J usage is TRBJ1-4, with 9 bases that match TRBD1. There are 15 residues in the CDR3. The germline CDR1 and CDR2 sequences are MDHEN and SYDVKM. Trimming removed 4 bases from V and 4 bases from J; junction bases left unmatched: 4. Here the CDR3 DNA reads TGTGCCAGCAGTTCAGGGACAGGGTTTAATGAAAAACTGTTTTTT. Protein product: CASSSGTGFNEKLFF.

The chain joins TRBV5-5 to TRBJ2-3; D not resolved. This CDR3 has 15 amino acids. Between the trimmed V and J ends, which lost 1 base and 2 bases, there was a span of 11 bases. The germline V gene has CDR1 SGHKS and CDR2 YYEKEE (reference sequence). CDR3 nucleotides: TGTGCCAGCAGCTTGTTAGTGAGCCCCACAGATACGCAGTATTTT. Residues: CASSLLVSPTDTQYF.

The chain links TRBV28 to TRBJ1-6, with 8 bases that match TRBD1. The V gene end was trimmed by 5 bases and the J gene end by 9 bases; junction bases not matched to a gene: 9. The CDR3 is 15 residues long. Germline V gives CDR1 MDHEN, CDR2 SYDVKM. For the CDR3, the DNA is TGTGCCAGCAGTGCCTTACAGGGGGTACCTTCACCCCTCCACTTT. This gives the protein CASSALQGVPSPLHF.

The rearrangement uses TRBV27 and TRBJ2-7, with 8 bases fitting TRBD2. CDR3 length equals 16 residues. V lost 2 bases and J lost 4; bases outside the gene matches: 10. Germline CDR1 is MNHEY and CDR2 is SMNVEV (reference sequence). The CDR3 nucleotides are TGTGCCAGCAGTTTAATCGGCGGGAGGACCTTTTACGAGCAGTACTTC. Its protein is CASSLIGGRTFYEQYF.

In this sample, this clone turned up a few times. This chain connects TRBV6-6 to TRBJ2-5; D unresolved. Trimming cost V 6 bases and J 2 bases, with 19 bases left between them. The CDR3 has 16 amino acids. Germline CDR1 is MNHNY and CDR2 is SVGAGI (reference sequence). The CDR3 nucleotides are TGTGCCAGCAGAGCCGACTTGTTTCCCGGACAAGAGACCCAGTACTTC. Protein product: CASRADLFPGQETQYF.

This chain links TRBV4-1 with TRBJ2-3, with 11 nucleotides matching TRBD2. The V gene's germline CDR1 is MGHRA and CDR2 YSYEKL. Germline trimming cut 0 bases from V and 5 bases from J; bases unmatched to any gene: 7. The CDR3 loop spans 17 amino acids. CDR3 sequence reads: CASSQDPLAGGRDTQYF. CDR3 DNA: TGCGCCAGCAGCCAAGATCCCCTAGCGGGGGGCCGAGATACGCAGTATTTT.

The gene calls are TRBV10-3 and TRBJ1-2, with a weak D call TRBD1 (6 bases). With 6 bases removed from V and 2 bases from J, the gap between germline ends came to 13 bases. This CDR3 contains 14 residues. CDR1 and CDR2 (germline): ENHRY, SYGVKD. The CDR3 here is CAISPRQDNYGYTF. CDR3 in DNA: TGTGCCATCAGCCCTAGACAGGACAACTATGGCTACACCTTC.

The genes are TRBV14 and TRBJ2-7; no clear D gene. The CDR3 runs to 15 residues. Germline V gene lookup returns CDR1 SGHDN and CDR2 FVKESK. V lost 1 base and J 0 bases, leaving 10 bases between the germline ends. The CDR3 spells CASSQGFPSSYEQYF. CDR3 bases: TGTGCCAGCAGCCAAGGATTCCCGAGCTCCTACGAGCAGTACTTC.

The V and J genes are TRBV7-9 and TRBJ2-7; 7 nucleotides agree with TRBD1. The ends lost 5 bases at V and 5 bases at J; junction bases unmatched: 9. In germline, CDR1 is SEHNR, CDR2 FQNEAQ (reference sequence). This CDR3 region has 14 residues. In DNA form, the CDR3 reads TGTGCCAGCAGCCGAACAGGGGATTACAACGAGCAGTACTTC. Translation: CASSRTGDYNEQYF.

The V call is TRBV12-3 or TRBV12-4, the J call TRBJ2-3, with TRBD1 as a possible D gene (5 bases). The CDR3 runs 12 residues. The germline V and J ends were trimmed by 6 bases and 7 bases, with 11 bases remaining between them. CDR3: CASSDSAYTQYF. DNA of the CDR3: TGTGCCAGCAGCGACAGCGCGTATACGCAGTATTTT.

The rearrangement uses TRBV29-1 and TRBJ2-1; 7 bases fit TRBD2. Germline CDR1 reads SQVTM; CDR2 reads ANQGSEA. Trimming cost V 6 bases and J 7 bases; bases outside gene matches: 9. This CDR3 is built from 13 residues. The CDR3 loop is CSVGRTSQNEQFF. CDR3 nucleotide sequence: TGCAGCGTGGGTAGGACTAGTCAGAATGAGCAGTTCTTC.

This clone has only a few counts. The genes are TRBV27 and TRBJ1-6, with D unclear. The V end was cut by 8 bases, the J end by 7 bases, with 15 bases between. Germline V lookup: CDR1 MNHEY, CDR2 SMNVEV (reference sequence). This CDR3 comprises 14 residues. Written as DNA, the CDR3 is TGTGCCAGCGGCCCCGGGGTTGGGAATTCACCCCTCCACTTT. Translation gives CASGPGVGNSPLHF.

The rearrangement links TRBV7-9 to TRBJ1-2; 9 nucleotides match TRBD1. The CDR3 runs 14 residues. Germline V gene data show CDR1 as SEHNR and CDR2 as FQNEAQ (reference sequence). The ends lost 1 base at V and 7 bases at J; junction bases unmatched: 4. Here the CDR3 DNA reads TGTGCCAGCAGCTTAGACAGGGGGCTTGGTGGCTACACCTTC. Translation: CASSLDRGLGGYTF. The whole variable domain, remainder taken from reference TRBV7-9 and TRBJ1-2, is DTGVSQNPRHKITKRGQNVTFRCDPISEHNRLYWYRQTLGQGPEFLTYFQNEAQLEKSRLLSDRFSAERPKGSFSTLEIQRTEQGDSAMYLCASSLDRGLGGYTFGSGTRLTVV.

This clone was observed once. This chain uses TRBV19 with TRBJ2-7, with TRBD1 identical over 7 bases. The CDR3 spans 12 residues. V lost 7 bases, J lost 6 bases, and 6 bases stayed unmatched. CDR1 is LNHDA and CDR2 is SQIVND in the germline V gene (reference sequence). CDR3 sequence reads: CASTDRLGEQYF. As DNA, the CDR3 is TGTGCCAGTACGGACAGGCTCGGCGAGCAGTACTTC.

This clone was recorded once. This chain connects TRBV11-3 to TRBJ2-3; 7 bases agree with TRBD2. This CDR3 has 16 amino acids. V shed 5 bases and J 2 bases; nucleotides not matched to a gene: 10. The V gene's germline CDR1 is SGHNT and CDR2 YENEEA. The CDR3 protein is CASSPSPAGYTDTQYF. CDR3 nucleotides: TGTGCCAGCAGCCCCTCCCCAGCGGGGTACACAGATACGCAGTATTTT.

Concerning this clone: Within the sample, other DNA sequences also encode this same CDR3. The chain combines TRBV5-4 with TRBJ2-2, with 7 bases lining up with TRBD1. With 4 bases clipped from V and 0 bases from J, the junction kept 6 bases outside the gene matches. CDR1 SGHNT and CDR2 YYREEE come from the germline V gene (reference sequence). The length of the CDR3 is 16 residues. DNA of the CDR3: TGTGCCAGCAGCAAACCGGGACAGTCGAACACCGGGGAGCTGTTTTTT. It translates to CASSKPGQSNTGELFF.

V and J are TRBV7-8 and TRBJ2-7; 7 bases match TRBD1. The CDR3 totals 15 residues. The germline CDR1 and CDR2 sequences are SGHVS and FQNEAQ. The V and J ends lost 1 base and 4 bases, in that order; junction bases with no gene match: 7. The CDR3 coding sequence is TGTGCCAGCAGCTTAGGTGTAGGGGGCGGATACGAGCAGTACTTC. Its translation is CASSLGVGGGYEQYF.

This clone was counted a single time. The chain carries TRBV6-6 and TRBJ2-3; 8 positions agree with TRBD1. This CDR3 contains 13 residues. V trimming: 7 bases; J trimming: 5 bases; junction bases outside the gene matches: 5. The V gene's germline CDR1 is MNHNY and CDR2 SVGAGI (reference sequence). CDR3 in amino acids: CASTGQGKDTQYF. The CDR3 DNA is TGTGCCAGCACCGGACAGGGAAAAGATACGCAGTATTTT.

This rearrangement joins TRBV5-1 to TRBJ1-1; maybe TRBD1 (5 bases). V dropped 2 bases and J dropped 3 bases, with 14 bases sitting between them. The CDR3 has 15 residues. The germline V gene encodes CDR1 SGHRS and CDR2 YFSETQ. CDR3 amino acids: CASSFGRGGDTEAFF. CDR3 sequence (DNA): TGCGCCAGCAGCTTTGGTAGGGGCGGGGACACTGAAGCTTTCTTT.

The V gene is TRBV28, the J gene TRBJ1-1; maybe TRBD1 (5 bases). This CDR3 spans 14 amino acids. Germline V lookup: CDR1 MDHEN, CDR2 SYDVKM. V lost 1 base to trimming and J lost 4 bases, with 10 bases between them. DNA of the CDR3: TGTGCCAGCAGTTTATACAGGTTCGGCACTGAAGCTTTCTTT. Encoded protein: CASSLYRFGTEAFF. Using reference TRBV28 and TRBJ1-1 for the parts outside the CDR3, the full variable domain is DVKVTQSSRYLVKRTGEKVFLECVQDMDHENMFWYRQDPGLGLRLIYFSYDVKMKEKGDIPEGYSVSREKKERFSLILESASTNQTSMYLCASSLYRFGTEAFFGQGTRLTVV.

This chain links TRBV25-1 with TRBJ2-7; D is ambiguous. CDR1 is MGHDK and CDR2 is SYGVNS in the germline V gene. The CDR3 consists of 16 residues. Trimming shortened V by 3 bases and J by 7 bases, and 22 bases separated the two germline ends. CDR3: CASSEYVRPGSWEQYF. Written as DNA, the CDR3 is TGTGCCAGCAGTGAGTATGTTCGGCCAGGCTCATGGGAGCAGTACTTC.

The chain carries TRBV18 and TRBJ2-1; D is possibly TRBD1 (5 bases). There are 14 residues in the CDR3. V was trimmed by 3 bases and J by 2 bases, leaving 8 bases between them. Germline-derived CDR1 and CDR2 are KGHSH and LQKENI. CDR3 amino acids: CASSPQGTYNEQFF. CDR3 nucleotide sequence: TGTGCCAGCTCACCGCAGGGTACCTACAATGAGCAGTTCTTC.

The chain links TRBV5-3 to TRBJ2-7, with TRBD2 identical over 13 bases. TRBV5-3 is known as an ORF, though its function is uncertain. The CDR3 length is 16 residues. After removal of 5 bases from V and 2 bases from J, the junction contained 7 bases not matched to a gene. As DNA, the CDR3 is TGTGCCAGAAGACTAGGACTAGCGGGGGTCCCCTACGAGCAGTACTTC. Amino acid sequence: CARRLGLAGVPYEQYF.

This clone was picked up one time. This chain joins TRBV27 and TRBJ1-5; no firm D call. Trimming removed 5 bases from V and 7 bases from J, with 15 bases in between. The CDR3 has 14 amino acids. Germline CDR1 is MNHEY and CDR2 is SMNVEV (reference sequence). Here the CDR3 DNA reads TGTGCCAGCAGTCTCCATCCTTCTCGGCAGCCCCAGCATTTT. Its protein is CASSLHPSRQPQHF.

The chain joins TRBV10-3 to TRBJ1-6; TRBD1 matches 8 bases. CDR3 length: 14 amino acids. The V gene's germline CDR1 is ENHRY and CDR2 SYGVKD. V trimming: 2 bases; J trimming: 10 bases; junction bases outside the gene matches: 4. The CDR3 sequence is CAISEQGAQSPLHF. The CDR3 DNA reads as TGTGCCATCAGTGAGCAGGGGGCGCAATCACCCCTCCACTTT.

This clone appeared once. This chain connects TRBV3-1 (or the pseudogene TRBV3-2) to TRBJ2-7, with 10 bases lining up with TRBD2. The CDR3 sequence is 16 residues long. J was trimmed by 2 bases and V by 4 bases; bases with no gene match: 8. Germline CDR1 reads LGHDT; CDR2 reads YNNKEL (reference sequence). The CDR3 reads CASSPRTSGGTYEQYF. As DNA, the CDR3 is TGTGCCAGCAGCCCCCGGACTAGCGGCGGCACCTACGAGCAGTACTTC.

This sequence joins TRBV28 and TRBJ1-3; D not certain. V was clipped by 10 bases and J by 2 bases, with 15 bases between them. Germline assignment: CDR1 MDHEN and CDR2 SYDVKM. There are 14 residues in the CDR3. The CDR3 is CATLYRATGNTIYF. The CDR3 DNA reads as TGTGCCACTCTTTACCGAGCAACTGGAAACACCATATATTTT.